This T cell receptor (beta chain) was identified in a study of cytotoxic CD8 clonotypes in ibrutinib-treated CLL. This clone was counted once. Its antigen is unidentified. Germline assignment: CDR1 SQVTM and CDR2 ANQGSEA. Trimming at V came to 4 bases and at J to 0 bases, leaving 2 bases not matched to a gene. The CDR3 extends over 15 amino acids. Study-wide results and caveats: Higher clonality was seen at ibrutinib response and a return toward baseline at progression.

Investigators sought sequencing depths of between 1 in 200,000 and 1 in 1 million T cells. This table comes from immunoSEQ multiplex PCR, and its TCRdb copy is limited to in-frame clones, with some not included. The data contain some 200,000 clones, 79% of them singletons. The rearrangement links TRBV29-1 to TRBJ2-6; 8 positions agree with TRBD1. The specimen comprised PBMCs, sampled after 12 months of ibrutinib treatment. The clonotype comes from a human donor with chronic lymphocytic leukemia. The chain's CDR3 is CSVGDRNSGANVLTF. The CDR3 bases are TGCAGCGTTGGGGACAGGAACTCTGGGGCCAACGTCCTGACTTTC.